The present TCR beta chain was sequenced within a study of T cells in Graves' hyperthyroidism and ophthalmopathy. Study conclusions and caveats: Progression to ophthalmopathy was predicted a median of roughly 6.8 months early. Most clonotypes expanded in the thyroid (above 0.001) were also present in blood.

Patients were aged 18 to 65, had disease duration under 2 months, and had newly diagnosed hyperthyroidism. Diagnostic decisions used clinical symptoms, serum thyroxine and TRAb, thyroid ultrasound and orbital computed tomography. To note about this clonotype: Its antigen is as yet unknown.

This CDR3 contains 14 residues. The germline CDR1 and CDR2 sequences are SGHRS and YFSETQ. Trimming cost V 7 bases and J 2 bases; bases outside gene matches: 4. Amplification targeted TCR beta CDR3 regions from RNA transcripts. The HTBI primer set was used in a first-round RT-PCR of the TCR CDR3. TCRdb ran MiXCR on the multiplex PCR reads and lists one entry per CDR3 protein. The sample contains some 300,000 distinct CDR3 sequences, roughly an eighth of which appear only once. This TCR was sampled from a woman aged 40 to 49 with Graves' hyperthyroidism. This chain uses TRBV5-1 with TRBJ2-2; 8 bases agree with TRBD2. Sequencing was done on a sample of blood. CDR3 nucleotides: TGCGCCAGCTTTGGACTAGCCAACACCGGGGAGCTGTTTTTT. Translation: CASFGLANTGELFF.